This T cell receptor (beta chain) is from a study of T-cell reconstitution after alpha-beta-depleted transplantation in children. V dropped 6 bases and J dropped 4; count of bases not matched to a gene: 3. Germline loops: CDR1 MNHNS, CDR2 SASEGT. CDR3 length: 14 residues. Comment on this clonotype: What it recognizes is unknown.

Unique molecular identifiers were used to barcode this TCRbeta library. One entry per CDR3 protein, called by TCRdb with MiXCR from the PCR reads. Here the sample spans under 400,000 distinct CDR3 sequences, around 20% being singletons. Study-level findings and limits: Once a year had passed after transplant, T-cell counts and diversity came mostly from newly produced T cells.

The J gene is TRBJ2-7, the V gene TRBV6-1, with 13 bases fitting TRBD2. The sequence came from a male patient younger than 18 who had a stem cell transplant for acute lymphoblastic leukemia, so the T cells may come from the graft donor. Sequences were derived from PBMCs, mostly from graft donor cells, sampled 180 days after TCRalphabeta/CD19-depleted stem cell transplant. The CDR3 region has the DNA TGTGCCAGCAGGGGACTAGCGGGAAAATACGAGCAGTACTTC. Amino acid sequence: CASRGLAGKYEQYF.